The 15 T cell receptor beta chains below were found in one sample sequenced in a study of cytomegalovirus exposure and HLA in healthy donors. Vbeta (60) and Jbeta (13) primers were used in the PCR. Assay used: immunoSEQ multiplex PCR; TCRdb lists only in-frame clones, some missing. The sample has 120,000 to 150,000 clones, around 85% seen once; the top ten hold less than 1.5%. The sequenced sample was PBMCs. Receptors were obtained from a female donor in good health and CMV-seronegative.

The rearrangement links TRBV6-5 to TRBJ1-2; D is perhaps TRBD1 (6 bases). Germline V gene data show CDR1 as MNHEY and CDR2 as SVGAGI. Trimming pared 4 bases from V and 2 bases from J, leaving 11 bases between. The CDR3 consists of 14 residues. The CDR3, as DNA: TGTGCCAGCAGTTTGAGGGGGTTCAACTATGGCTACACCTTC. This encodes CASSLRGFNYGYTF.

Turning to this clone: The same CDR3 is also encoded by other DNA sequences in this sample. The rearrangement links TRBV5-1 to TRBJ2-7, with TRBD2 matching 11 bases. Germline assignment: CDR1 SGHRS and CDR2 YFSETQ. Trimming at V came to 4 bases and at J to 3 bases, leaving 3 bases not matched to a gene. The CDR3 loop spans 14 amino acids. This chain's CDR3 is CASSPGLAGYEQYF. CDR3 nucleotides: TGCGCCAGCAGCCCAGGACTAGCGGGCTACGAGCAGTACTTC.

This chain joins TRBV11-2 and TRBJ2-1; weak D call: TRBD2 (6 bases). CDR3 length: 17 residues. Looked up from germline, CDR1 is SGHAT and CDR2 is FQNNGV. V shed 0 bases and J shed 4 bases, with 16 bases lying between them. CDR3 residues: CASSLESGTSFYNEQFF. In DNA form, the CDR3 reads TGTGCCAGCAGCTTAGAGTCTGGGACTTCCTTTTACAATGAGCAGTTCTTC.

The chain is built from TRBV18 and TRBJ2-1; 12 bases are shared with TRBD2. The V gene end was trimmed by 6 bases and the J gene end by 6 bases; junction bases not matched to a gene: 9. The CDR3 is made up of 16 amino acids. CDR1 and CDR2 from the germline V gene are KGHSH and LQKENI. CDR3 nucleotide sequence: TGTGCCAGCTCCCAGATGGGACTAGCGGGTTTCAATGAGCAGTTCTTC. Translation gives CASSQMGLAGFNEQFF. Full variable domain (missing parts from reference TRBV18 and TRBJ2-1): NAGVMQNPRHLVRRRGQEARLRCSPMKGHSHVYWYRQLPEEGLKFMVYLQKENIIDESGMPKERFSAEFPKEGPSILRIQQVVRGDSAAYFCASSQMGLAGFNEQFFGPGTRLTVL.

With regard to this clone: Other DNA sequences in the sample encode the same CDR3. Here the CDR3 DNA reads TGTGCCAGCAGCGTAGCGCAGGGGCGGAATGAAAAACTGTTTTTT. It translates to CASSVAQGRNEKLFF. The gene calls are TRBV9 and TRBJ1-4; D is possibly TRBD1 (6 bases). The CDR3 has 15 residues. Germline CDR1 and CDR2: SGDLS and YYNGEE. The ends were cut back, 0 bases at V and 5 bases at J, with 11 bases in the middle.

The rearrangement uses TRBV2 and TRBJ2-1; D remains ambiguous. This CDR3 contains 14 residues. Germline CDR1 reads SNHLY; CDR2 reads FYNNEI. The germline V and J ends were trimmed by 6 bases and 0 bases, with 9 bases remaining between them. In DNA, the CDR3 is TGTGCCAGCAGGAACGCGAGCTCCTACAATGAGCAGTTCTTC. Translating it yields CASRNASSYNEQFF.

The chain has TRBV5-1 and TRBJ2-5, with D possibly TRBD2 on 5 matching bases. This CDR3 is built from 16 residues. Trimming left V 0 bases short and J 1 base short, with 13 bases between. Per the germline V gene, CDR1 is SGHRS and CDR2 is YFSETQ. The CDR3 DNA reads TGCGCCAGCAGCTTGGCAGGCAGGACTTCCCAAGAGACCCAGTACTTC. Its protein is CASSLAGRTSQETQYF.

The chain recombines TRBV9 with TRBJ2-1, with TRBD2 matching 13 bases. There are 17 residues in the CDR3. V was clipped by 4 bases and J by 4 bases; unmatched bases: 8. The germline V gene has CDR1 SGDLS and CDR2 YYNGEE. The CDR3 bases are TGTGCCAGCAGCTTCCGACTAGCGGGAGGTACGTACAATGAGCAGTTCTTC. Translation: CASSFRLAGGTYNEQFF.

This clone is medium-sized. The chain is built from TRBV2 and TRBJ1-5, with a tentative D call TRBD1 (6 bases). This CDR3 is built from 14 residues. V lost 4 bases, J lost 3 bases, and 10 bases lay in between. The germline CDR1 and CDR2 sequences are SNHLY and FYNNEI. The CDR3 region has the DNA TGTGCCAGCAGTGTCGGGGGGCTCAATCAGCCCCAGCATTTT. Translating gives CASSVGGLNQPQHF.

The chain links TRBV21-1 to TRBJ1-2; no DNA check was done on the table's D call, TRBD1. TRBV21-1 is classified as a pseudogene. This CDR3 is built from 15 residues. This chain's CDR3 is CASSQAGQSTGGYTF. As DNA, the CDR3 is TGTGCCAGCAGCCAAGCAGGACAGAGCACAGGGGGCTACACCTTC.

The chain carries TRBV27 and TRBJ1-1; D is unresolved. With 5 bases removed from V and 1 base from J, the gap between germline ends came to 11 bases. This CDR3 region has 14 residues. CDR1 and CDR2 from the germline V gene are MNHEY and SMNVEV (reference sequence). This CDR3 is CASSPFTANTEAFF. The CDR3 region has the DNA TGTGCCAGCAGTCCCTTTACAGCGAACACTGAAGCTTTCTTT.

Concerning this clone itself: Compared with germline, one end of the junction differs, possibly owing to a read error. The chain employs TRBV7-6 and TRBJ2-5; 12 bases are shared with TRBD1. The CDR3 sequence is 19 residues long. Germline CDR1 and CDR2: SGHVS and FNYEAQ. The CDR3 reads CASSHRGTGGAGYQETQYF. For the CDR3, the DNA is TGTGCCAGCAGCCATCGGGGGACAGGGGGCGCGGGTTACCAGGAGACCCAGTACTTC.

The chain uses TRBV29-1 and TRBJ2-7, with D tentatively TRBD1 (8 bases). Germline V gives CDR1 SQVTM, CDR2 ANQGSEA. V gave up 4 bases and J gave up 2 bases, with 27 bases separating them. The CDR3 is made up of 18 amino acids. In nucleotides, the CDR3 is TGCAGCGTTGGTGGACTAGACAGGGGAAATGCCGAGGCCTACGAGCAGTACTTC. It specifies CSVGGLDRGNAEAYEQYF.

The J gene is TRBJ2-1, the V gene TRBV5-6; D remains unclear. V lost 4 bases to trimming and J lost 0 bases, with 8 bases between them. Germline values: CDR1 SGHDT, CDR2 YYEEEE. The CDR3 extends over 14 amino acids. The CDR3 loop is CASSAQSSYNEQFF. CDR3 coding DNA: TGTGCCAGCAGCGCACAGAGCTCCTACAATGAGCAGTTCTTC.

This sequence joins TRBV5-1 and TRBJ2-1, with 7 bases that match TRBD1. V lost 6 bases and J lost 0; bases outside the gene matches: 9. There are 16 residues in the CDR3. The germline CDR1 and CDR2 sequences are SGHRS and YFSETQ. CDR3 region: CASTLTGESSYNEQFF. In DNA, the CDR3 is TGCGCCAGCACTCTAACAGGGGAAAGCTCCTACAATGAGCAGTTCTTC.